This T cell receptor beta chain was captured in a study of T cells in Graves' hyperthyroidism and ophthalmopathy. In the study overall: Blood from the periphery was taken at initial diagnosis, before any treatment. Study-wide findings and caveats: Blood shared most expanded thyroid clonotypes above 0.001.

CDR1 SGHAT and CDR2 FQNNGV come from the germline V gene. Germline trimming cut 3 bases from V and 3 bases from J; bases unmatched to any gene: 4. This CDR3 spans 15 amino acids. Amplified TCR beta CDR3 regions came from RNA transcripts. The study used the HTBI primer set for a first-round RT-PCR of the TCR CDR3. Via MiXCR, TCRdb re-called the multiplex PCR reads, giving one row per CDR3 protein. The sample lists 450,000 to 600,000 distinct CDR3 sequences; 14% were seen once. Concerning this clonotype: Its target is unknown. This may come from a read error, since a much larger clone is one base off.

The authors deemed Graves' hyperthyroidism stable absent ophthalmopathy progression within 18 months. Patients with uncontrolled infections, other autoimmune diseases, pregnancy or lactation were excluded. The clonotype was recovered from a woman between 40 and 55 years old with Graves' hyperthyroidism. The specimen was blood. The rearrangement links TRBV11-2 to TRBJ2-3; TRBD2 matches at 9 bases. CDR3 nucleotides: TGTGCCAGCAGCTTCTCTAGCGGGAAGACAGATACGCAGTATTTT. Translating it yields CASSFSSGKTDTQYF.